This T cell receptor (beta chain) was captured in a study of blood T cell repertoires in COVID-19. Study background: Sites in the United States, Italy and Spain provided acute and convalescent COVID-19 samples. Sample material is recorded as cDNA or gDNA derived from T cells, B-cell-depleted T cells, or PBMCs.

Trimming shortened V by 0 bases and J by 5 bases, and 7 bases separated the two germline ends. The CDR3 spans 13 residues. Germline CDR1 reads SGHRS; CDR2 reads YFSETQ. As handled by the study authors: Nucleated cell number was recorded as an estimate derived from reference gene primer amplification. The data were produced by immunoSEQ multiplex PCR, yet TCRdb's version contains in-frame clones alone and is incomplete. For V, J and clone size, that table is used; D and trimming come from the DNA. The data contain about 130,000 clones, 87% of them seen just once; the ten biggest clones take up 3.5% to 4.5%.

The sequence was collected from a woman aged 60-75 years with acute or convalescent COVID-19. Sequenced: peripheral blood. The rearrangement links TRBV5-1 to TRBJ2-3; D is unresolved. CDR3 bases: TGCGCCAGCAGCTTGGGGGCAGGAGATACGCAGTATTTT. As protein: CASSLGAGDTQYF.